This TCR beta chain emerged from a study of blood T cell repertoires in COVID-19. Study-level information: The United States, Italy and Spain supplied acute and convalescent COVID-19 samples. The cDNA or gDNA used as material had been derived from T cells, B-cell-depleted T cells, or PBMCs.

In germline, CDR1 is KGHSH, CDR2 LQKENI. Trimming cost V 4 bases and J 3 bases; bases outside gene matches: 14. The CDR3 has 18 residues. In the original workflow: How many nucleated cells were present was estimated from reference gene primer amplification. Method: immunoSEQ multiplex PCR; TCRdb's copy keeps in-frame clones and lacks some. V and J calls and clone size are given by that table; D and trimming were obtained from the DNA. This repertoire shows 250,000 to 350,000 clones, approximately 89% found once; its top ten account for about 12%. The clonotype was recovered from a woman aged 55-69 years with acute or convalescent COVID-19. The sample taken for sequencing was peripheral blood. The rearrangement uses TRBV18 and TRBJ2-5, with 10 bases aligning to TRBD1. The chain's CDR3 is CASSLGVGRTGGKETQYF. In DNA form, the CDR3 reads TGTGCCAGCTCACTGGGTGTTGGTCGGACAGGGGGAAAAGAGACCCAGTACTTC.